The 25 T cell receptor beta chains below were found in one sample sequenced in a study of blood T cell repertoires in COVID-19. Assay: immunoSEQ multiplex PCR; the TCRdb copy retains only in-frame clones and omits some. Of a few hundred thousand clones listed, 85% are singletons. Material: PBMCs or T cells enriched from blood (not recorded which). The receptors here all came from a woman in her 50s who had recovered from COVID-19.

The rearrangement uses TRBV19 and TRBJ2-7; TRBD2 matches at 8 bases. CDR3 size: 12 residues. Germline V gene sequence: CDR1 LNHDA, CDR2 SQIVND (reference sequence). With V trimmed by 9 bases and J by 2 bases, 3 bases remained unmatched. The DNA of the CDR3 is TGTGCCAGCGGGGGGGGTACCTACGAGCAGTACTTC. Translated: CASGGGTYEQYF.

The chain uses TRBV29-1 and TRBJ2-4; TRBD1 aligns across 10 bases. With 0 bases clipped from V and 8 bases from J, the junction kept 10 bases outside the gene matches. The CDR3 has 16 amino acids. The germline gives CDR1 SQVTM, CDR2 ANQGSEA. The CDR3 bases are TGCAGCGTTGAAGATCTAGTGACAGGGGGCGCAGACATTCAGTACTTC. This translates into CSVEDLVTGGADIQYF. The full variable domain, in which reference TRBV29-1 and TRBJ2-4 provide the parts outside the CDR3, is SAVISQKPSRDICQRGTSLTIQCQVDSQVTMMFWYRQQPGQSLTLIATANQGSEATYESGFVIDKFPISRPNLTFSTLTVSNMSPEDSSIYLCSVEDLVTGGADIQYFGAGTRLSVL.

The V gene is TRBV9, the J gene TRBJ2-5; D possibly corresponds to TRBD1 (5 bases). This CDR3 contains 13 residues. Trimming pared 3 bases from V and 2 bases from J, leaving 8 bases between. Germline CDR1 reads SGDLS; CDR2 reads YYNGEE. The CDR3 here is CASSADIQETQYF. The CDR3 DNA is TGTGCCAGCAGCGCGGACATTCAAGAGACCCAGTACTTC.

The chain recombines TRBV11-2 with TRBJ1-2; 7 bases are shared with TRBD1. From germline, CDR1 is SGHAT and CDR2 FQNNGV. The CDR3 contains 14 residues. V shed 9 bases, J shed 4 bases, and the junction held 11 bases outside the gene matches. The CDR3 DNA follows: TGTGCCAGGAGACTTAGGGGGCGCAGCTATGGCTACACCTTC. This codes for CARRLRGRSYGYTF.

The genes are TRBV2 and TRBJ1-2, with D perhaps matching TRBD1 (5 bases). Germline V gene lookup returns CDR1 SNHLY and CDR2 FYNNEI. CDR3 length: 14 amino acids. V was shortened by 7 bases and J by 7 bases, with 19 bases between the two germline ends. The CDR3 protein is CASTLIRGGFGYTF. CDR3 nucleotide sequence: TGTGCCAGCACGTTAATCCGGGGGGGGTTTGGCTACACCTTC.

V gene TRBV6-5 combines with J gene TRBJ2-7, with D perhaps TRBD1 (5 bases). Germline V gene lookup returns CDR1 MNHEY and CDR2 SVGAGI. CDR3 length: 13 amino acids. V was trimmed by 2 bases and J by 6 bases, leaving 11 bases between them. The DNA for the CDR3 is TGTGCCAGCAGTTACCCCCCAGGGTTCGAGCAGTACTTC. This gives the protein CASSYPPGFEQYF.

This chain links TRBV18 with TRBJ1-2, with TRBD1 identical over 11 bases. The CDR3 consists of 14 residues. The V gene's germline CDR1 is KGHSH and CDR2 LQKENI. V lost 4 bases, J lost 4 bases, and 2 bases stayed unmatched. CDR3 bases: TGTGCCAGCTCACTCGGGACAGGGGGCTATGGCTACACCTTC. Translated: CASSLGTGGYGYTF.

The chain uses TRBV9 and TRBJ2-7; D perhaps matches TRBD2 (5 bases). CDR1 and CDR2 from the germline V gene are SGDLS and YYNGEE. The CDR3 is 16 residues long. V lost 3 bases and J lost 5, with 21 bases in between. CDR3 in amino acids: CASSEGAGLRSDEQYF. In DNA form, the CDR3 reads TGTGCCAGCAGCGAGGGAGCCGGACTTCGTAGCGACGAGCAGTACTTC.

This clone was observed a handful of times. This rearrangement joins TRBV2 to TRBJ1-1, with D unresolved. The CDR3 runs to 14 residues. Looked up from germline, CDR1 is SNHLY and CDR2 is FYNNEI. Trimming shortened V by 7 bases and J by 9 bases, and 21 bases separated the two germline ends. The CDR3 nucleotides read TGTGCCAGCACTACCGATAGCCGCGCTTCTCAAGCTTTCTTT. Its protein is CASTTDSRASQAFF.

The rearrangement joins TRBV6-5 to TRBJ1-3; TRBD1 might be the D (6 bases). CDR3 length: 15 residues. The germline CDR1 and CDR2 sequences are MNHEY and SVGAGI. The germline V and J ends were trimmed by 0 bases and 4 bases, with 10 bases remaining between them. The CDR3 here is CASSYSLDRGNTIYF. For the CDR3, the DNA is TGTGCCAGCAGTTACTCCCTCGACAGGGGAAACACCATATATTTT.

This clone was seen a few times. The CDR3 nucleotides read TGTGCCAGCAGCCAAGGGACTCTGGAGCCCCAGCATTTT. Its protein is CASSQGTLEPQHF. V and J are TRBV3-1 (or the pseudogene TRBV3-2) and TRBJ1-5; D gene unclear. This CDR3 is built from 13 residues. Trimming removed 1 base from V and 8 bases from J, with 9 bases in between. The germline V gene encodes CDR1 LGHDT and CDR2 YNNKEL (reference sequence).

This clone was counted a single time. This chain connects TRBV18 to TRBJ2-4; D is perhaps TRBD2 (5 bases). The CDR3 is 16 residues long. CDR1 and CDR2 (germline): KGHSH, LQKENI. The ends were cut back, 2 bases at V and 0 bases at J, with 11 bases in the middle. The CDR3 here is CASSPIERSAKNIQYF. The CDR3 DNA sequence: TGTGCCAGCTCACCAATCGAGCGGTCAGCCAAAAACATTCAGTACTTC.

J is TRBJ2-7 and V is TRBV10-3; TRBD1 aligns across 7 bases. The CDR3 contains 14 residues. V was pared by 5 bases and J by 1 base, with 5 bases of the junction left unmatched. The V gene's germline CDR1 is ENHRY and CDR2 SYGVKD. The CDR3 spells CAISFGTDSYEQYF. As DNA, the CDR3 is TGTGCCATCAGTTTCGGGACAGATTCCTACGAGCAGTACTTC.

The chain is built from TRBV18 and TRBJ2-2, with TRBD1 matching over 7 bases. The V segment lost 3 bases and the J segment 1 base; nucleotides outside the gene matches: 5. CDR3 length: 16 amino acids. Germline V gene lookup returns CDR1 KGHSH and CDR2 LQKENI. CDR3 DNA: TGTGCCAGCTCACCCCGACAGGGATTGAACACCGGGGAGCTGTTTTTT. This encodes CASSPRQGLNTGELFF.

The genes are TRBV9 and TRBJ2-2; D is unclear. This CDR3 comprises 15 residues. V shed 0 bases and J shed 1 base, with 7 bases lying between them. Germline V gene sequence: CDR1 SGDLS, CDR2 YYNGEE. The CDR3 nucleotides read TGTGCCAGCAGCGTAGAGTGGCAGAACACCGGGGAGCTGTTTTTT. The encoded protein is CASSVEWQNTGELFF.

The chain uses TRBV3-1 (or the pseudogene TRBV3-2) and TRBJ2-5, with D maybe TRBD1 (5 bases). CDR3 length equals 15 residues. Germline values: CDR1 LGHDT, CDR2 YNNKEL (reference sequence). V was trimmed by 0 bases and J by 4 bases, leaving 12 bases between them. The CDR3 sequence is CASSQDLQARETQYF. The DNA of the CDR3 is TGTGCCAGCAGCCAAGATCTACAGGCTAGAGAGACCCAGTACTTC.

This rearrangement joins TRBV6-4 to TRBJ1-6, with 9 bases fitting TRBD1. The germline gives CDR1 MRHNA, CDR2 SNTAGT. The CDR3 spans 13 residues. Losses at the gene ends were 6 bases for V and 10 bases for J; bases not matched to a gene: 4. This CDR3 reads CASSRDRESPLHF. The CDR3 DNA reads TGTGCCAGCAGCCGGGACAGGGAATCACCCCTCCACTTT.

The V call is TRBV9, the J call TRBJ2-3, with no clear D. The CDR3 is made up of 14 amino acids. Per the germline V gene, CDR1 is SGDLS and CDR2 is YYNGEE. V lost 4 bases to trimming and J lost 2 bases, with 11 bases between them. The CDR3 DNA is TGTGCCAGCAGCACTTTGAGCTACACAGATACGCAGTATTTT. As protein: CASSTLSYTDTQYF.

The chain has TRBV28 and TRBJ1-6; TRBD1 is a possible D gene (5 bases). Germline assignment: CDR1 MDHEN and CDR2 SYDVKM. The CDR3 length is 15 residues. Deletions cut 5 bases from V and 5 bases from J, with 13 bases between. CDR3 loop: CASSVWGRDNSPLHF. The CDR3 coding sequence is TGTGCCAGCAGTGTTTGGGGCAGAGATAATTCACCCCTCCACTTT.

This rearrangement joins TRBV6-5 to TRBJ1-4; D not certain. The CDR3 length is 14 residues. The V end lost 8 bases, the J end lost 7 bases, and 17 bases lay between the germline ends. Germline V gene sequence: CDR1 MNHEY, CDR2 SVGAGI. CDR3 protein: CASPYEGRAEKLFF. The CDR3 DNA follows: TGTGCCAGCCCCTATGAGGGTAGGGCTGAAAAACTGTTTTTT.

The rearrangement joins TRBV7-9 to TRBJ1-3; D perhaps matches TRBD1 (5 bases). Germline V lookup: CDR1 SEHNR, CDR2 FQNEAQ (reference sequence). V lost 6 bases, J lost 1 base, and 16 bases lay in between. This CDR3 has 16 residues. CDR3 residues: CASSPGQPNSGNTIYF. The CDR3 coding sequence is TGTGCCAGCAGTCCAGGGCAGCCGAATTCTGGAAACACCATATATTTT.

The rearrangement links TRBV18 to TRBJ2-5; 11 bases are a match to TRBD2. The V gene's germline CDR1 is KGHSH and CDR2 LQKENI. This CDR3 has 16 amino acids. The V gene end was trimmed by 3 bases and the J gene end by 4 bases; junction bases not matched to a gene: 7. CDR3: CASSPLAGGQGETQYF. The CDR3 DNA reads as TGTGCCAGCTCACCCCTAGCGGGGGGCCAGGGAGAGACCCAGTACTTC.

This rearrangement joins TRBV19 to TRBJ2-7, with unresolved D. Germline loops: CDR1 LNHDA, CDR2 SQIVND (reference sequence). The CDR3 covers 8 residues. The CDR3 region is CGAHRRYF. CDR3 DNA: TGTGGGGCGCACCGCAGGTACTTC.

The rearrangement joins TRBV27 to TRBJ2-2; the match to TRBD2 covers 10 bases. Germline-derived CDR1 and CDR2 are MNHEY and SMNVEV (reference sequence). V shed 6 bases and J 8 bases; nucleotides not matched to a gene: 9. The CDR3 totals 15 residues. The CDR3 region has the DNA TGTGCCAGCAGGTCTCTAGCGGGAGCTAGAGGGGAGCTGTTTTTT. This translates into CASRSLAGARGELFF.

The J gene is TRBJ1-5, the V gene TRBV19; D is possibly TRBD1 (5 bases). The V end lost 2 bases, the J end lost 0 bases, and 8 bases lay between the germline ends. CDR3 size: 15 residues. Germline CDR1 and CDR2: LNHDA and SQIVND (reference sequence). The CDR3 loop reads CASSISGVSNQPQHF. For the CDR3, the DNA is TGTGCCAGTAGTATATCGGGGGTTAGCAATCAGCCCCAGCATTTT.